The rows below give T cell receptor beta chains drawn from one sample of a study of T cell repertoires in cytomegalovirus infection. The antigens of these receptors remain unknown. Using its own MiXCR run on the reads, TCRdb lists one record per CDR3 protein. This repertoire shows about 130,000 distinct CDR3 sequences, 20% to 30% found once; its top ten account for roughly 35%. The sequencing input was PBMCs, sequenced either directly or after in vitro stimulation (not recorded which). These receptors were collected from a human donor in good health (CMV status not recorded). Some clones in this sample may be carry-over from other donors' samples. CDR3s include the opening cysteine and the closing phenylalanine or tryptophan. D genes are given only for firm matches. Some rows mark clone size as missing; the rest say once, few, many or name a class of expanded clone.

abundance | j_gene | v_gene | d_gene | CDR3nt | CDR3aa
many | TRBJ2-1 | TRBV7-2 | TRBD1 | TGTGCCAGCAGCGCCGGGACAGGACTCTACAATGAGCAGTTCTTC | CASSAGTGLYNEQFF
NA | TRBJ2-5 | TRBV11-2 | NA | TGTGCCAGCAGCCTCCCGGGCCGGGAGACCCAGTACTTC | CASSLPGRETQYF
NA | TRBJ2-1 | TRBV7-8 | TRBD2 | TGTGCCAGCAGCTTACGTTGGCGGGAGTTAAGCGAGCAGTTCTTC | CASSLRWRELSEQFF
NA | TRBJ2-1 | TRBV27 | NA | TGTGCCAGCAGCTTAGCGCCATGGGTGGGTGAGCAGTTCTTC | CASSLAPWVGEQFF
NA | TRBJ1-1 | TRBV7-2 | TRBD1 | TGTGCCAGCAGCCGGACAGGGGGCCTCACTGAAGCTTTCTTT | CASSRTGGLTEAFF
NA | TRBJ1-1 | TRBV20-1 | NA | TGCAGTGCTAGAGATTCCGGCTCCAACACTGAAGCTTTCTTT | CSARDSGSNTEAFF
few | TRBJ2-5 | TRBV11-2 | NA | TGTGCCAGCAGCTGGGGCGAGTTACAAGAGACCCAGTACTTC | CASSWGELQETQYF
few | TRBJ1-2 | TRBV10-3 | NA | TGTGCCATCAGTGAGTCTGACTATGGCTACACCTTC | CAISESDYGYTF
few | TRBJ2-3 | TRBV4-3 | TRBD2 | TGCGCCAGCAGCCTCGGGACTATGGATACAGATACGCAGTATTTT | CASSLGTMDTDTQYF
NA | TRBJ2-1 | TRBV19 | TRBD2 | TGTGCCAGTAGTTATCGTAGCGGGAGCTCCGGGTCCGACAATGAGCAGTTCTTC | CASSYRSGSSGSDNEQFF